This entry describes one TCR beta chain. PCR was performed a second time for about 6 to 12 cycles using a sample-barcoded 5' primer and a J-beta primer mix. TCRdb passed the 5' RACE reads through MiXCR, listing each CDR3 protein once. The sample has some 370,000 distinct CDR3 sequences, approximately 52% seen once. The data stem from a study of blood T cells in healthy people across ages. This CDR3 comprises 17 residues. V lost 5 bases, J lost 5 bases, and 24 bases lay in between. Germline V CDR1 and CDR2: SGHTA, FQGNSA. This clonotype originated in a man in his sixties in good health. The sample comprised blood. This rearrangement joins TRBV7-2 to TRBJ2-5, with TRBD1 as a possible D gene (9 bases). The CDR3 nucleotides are TGTGCCAGCAGCCAACCAAAAACAGGGGGCGGGGGGGAGACCCAGTACTTC. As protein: CASSQPKTGGGGETQYF.